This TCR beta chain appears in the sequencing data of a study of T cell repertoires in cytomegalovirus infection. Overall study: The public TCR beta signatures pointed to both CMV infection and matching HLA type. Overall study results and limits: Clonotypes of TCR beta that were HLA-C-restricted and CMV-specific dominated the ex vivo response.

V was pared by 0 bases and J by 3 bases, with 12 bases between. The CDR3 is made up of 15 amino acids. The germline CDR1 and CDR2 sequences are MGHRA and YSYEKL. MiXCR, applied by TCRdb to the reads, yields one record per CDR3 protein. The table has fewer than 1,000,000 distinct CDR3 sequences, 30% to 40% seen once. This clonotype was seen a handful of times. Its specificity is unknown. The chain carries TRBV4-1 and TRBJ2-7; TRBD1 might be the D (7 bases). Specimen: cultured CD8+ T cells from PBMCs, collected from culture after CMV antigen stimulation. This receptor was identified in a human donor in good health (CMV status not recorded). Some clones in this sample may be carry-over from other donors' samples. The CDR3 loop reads CASSQEPGGIYEQYF. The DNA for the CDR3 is TGCGCCAGCAGCCAAGAACCAGGGGGGATCTACGAGCAGTACTTC.